This is a list of T cell receptor beta chains from one sample in a study of blood T cell repertoires in COVID-19. Here immunoSEQ multiplex PCR was the method, and the copy in TCRdb shows in-frame clones only, minus some. The repertoire has about 200,000 clones, approximately 91% of them found once; the top ten carry about a sixth. Sequenced material: peripheral blood. The receptors were sampled from a man aged 45-60 years with COVID-19, enrolled during active disease. The conserved cysteine and the conserved F or W are not part of the CDR3 here.

v_gene: TRBV15; j_gene: TRBJ2-1; len: 13; CDR3aa: ATSTGTSIPSEQF
v_gene: TRBV12-3/TRBV12-4; j_gene: TRBJ2-7; len: 11; CDR3aa: ATSTGPPYEQY
v_gene: TRBV15; j_gene: TRBJ2-7; len: 11; CDR3aa: ATRGGRGYEQY
v_gene: TRBV18; j_gene: TRBJ2-7; len: 14; CDR3aa: ASSPRDRVSSYEQY
v_gene: TRBV19; j_gene: TRBJ1-5; len: 11; CDR3aa: ASSMSGIQPQH
v_gene: TRBV7-9; j_gene: TRBJ2-1; len: 9; CDR3aa: ASSLSQEQF
v_gene: TRBV7-3; j_gene: TRBJ2-3; len: 11; CDR3aa: ASSFYSGDTQY
v_gene: TRBV19; j_gene: TRBJ1-5; len: 11; CDR3aa: ASSTTGDQPQH
v_gene: TRBV24-1; j_gene: TRBJ2-3; len: 15; CDR3aa: ATSDTASGGISDTQY
v_gene: TRBV7-9; j_gene: TRBJ2-1; len: 11; CDR3aa: ASSLAGQMGQF
v_gene: TRBV9; j_gene: TRBJ2-5; len: 13; CDR3aa: ASSVGRGIQETQY
v_gene: TRBV15; j_gene: TRBJ1-2; len: 13; CDR3aa: ATSRDFDRGNGYT
v_gene: TRBV2; j_gene: TRBJ1-5; len: 12; CDR3aa: ASTEQGRTQPQH
v_gene: TRBV11-2; j_gene: TRBJ1-5; len: 13; CDR3aa: ASSPGTGANQPQH
v_gene: TRBV2; j_gene: TRBJ1-2; len: 11; CDR3aa: ASRGRQGDGYT
v_gene: TRBV18; j_gene: TRBJ1-2; len: 11; CDR3aa: ASSLAGDRDHT
v_gene: TRBV7-9; j_gene: TRBJ2-7; len: 10; CDR3aa: ASSQDSYEQY
v_gene: TRBV7-3; j_gene: TRBJ2-7; len: 11; CDR3aa: ASSLTAGSEQY
v_gene: TRBV19; j_gene: TRBJ1-3; len: 13; CDR3aa: ASSIDRSSGNTIY
v_gene: TRBV27; j_gene: TRBJ2-1; len: 13; CDR3aa: ASRRLAESHNEQF
v_gene: TRBV25-1; j_gene: TRBJ1-4; len: 12; CDR3aa: ASSELGGNEKLF
v_gene: TRBV9; j_gene: TRBJ2-1; len: 14; CDR3aa: ASSVAGSGSPHEQF
v_gene: TRBV6-6; j_gene: TRBJ2-1; len: 14; CDR3aa: ASSVKDNRPYNEQF
v_gene: TRBV10-3; j_gene: TRBJ1-4; len: 11; CDR3aa: AIRTGTDEKLF
v_gene: TRBV19; j_gene: TRBJ2-1; len: 13; CDR3aa: ASTNLDRGPSEQF
v_gene: TRBV7-2; j_gene: TRBJ2-2; len: 13; CDR3aa: ASSPEGLNTGELF
v_gene: TRBV7-2; j_gene: TRBJ2-2; len: 12; CDR3aa: ATRGVFGTGELF
v_gene: TRBV12-3/TRBV12-4; j_gene: TRBJ2-5; len: 9; CDR3aa: ASSLVGTQY
v_gene: TRBV18; j_gene: TRBJ1-3; len: 14; CDR3aa: ASSPGDSSSGNTIY
v_gene: TRBV7-3; j_gene: TRBJ2-3; len: 13; CDR3aa: ASSLYLESTDTQY
v_gene: TRBV28; j_gene: TRBJ2-3; len: 13; CDR3aa: ASSLTSGSTDTQY
v_gene: TRBV14; j_gene: TRBJ2-2; len: 12; CDR3aa: ASSQSSSTGELF
v_gene: TRBV27; j_gene: TRBJ1-2; len: 16; CDR3aa: ASSPLLPAGGRGYGYT
v_gene: TRBV10-2; j_gene: TRBJ2-1; len: 14; CDR3aa: ASSSPRTSGVNEQF
v_gene: TRBV28; j_gene: TRBJ2-2; len: 14; CDR3aa: ASSSGLAGGPGELF
v_gene: TRBV12-3/TRBV12-4; j_gene: TRBJ1-1; len: 11; CDR3aa: ASSLLRDTEAF
v_gene: TRBV6-2/TRBV6-3; j_gene: TRBJ2-7; len: 14; CDR3aa: ASSYPLASPSPEQY
v_gene: TRBV7-6; j_gene: TRBJ2-1; len: 15; CDR3aa: ASSLVGGDGTYNEQF
v_gene: TRBV19; j_gene: TRBJ1-1; len: 10; CDR3aa: ASSWQNTEAF
v_gene: TRBV7-2; j_gene: TRBJ1-4; len: 12; CDR3aa: ASSFGGINEKLF
v_gene: TRBV9; j_gene: TRBJ2-1; len: 14; CDR3aa: ASSVGLAGAGNEQF
v_gene: TRBV5-4; j_gene: TRBJ2-7; len: 12; CDR3aa: ASSAGTGFYEQY
v_gene: TRBV7-9; j_gene: TRBJ1-1; len: 11; CDR3aa: ASSFGTNTEAF
v_gene: TRBV7-2; j_gene: TRBJ1-6; len: 11; CDR3aa: ASRDGQGGPLH
v_gene: TRBV6-5; j_gene: TRBJ1-1; len: 9; CDR3aa: ASTHNTEAF
v_gene: TRBV27; j_gene: TRBJ1-2; len: 10; CDR3aa: ASRDRYYGYT
v_gene: TRBV7-3; j_gene: TRBJ2-2; len: 14; CDR3aa: ASSSDSSSNTGELF
v_gene: TRBV6-4; j_gene: TRBJ2-1; len: 14; CDR3aa: ASSDSGLAGGHEQF
v_gene: TRBV6-6; j_gene: TRBJ1-2; len: 13; CDR3aa: ASSSRGQGDHGYT
v_gene: TRBV29-1; j_gene: TRBJ2-1; len: 14; CDR3aa: SVFGGTNLAANEQF
v_gene: TRBV4-1; j_gene: TRBJ2-3; len: 13; CDR3aa: ASSQGILDTDTQY
v_gene: TRBV29-1; j_gene: TRBJ2-2; len: 13; CDR3aa: SVEDWTGRTGELF
v_gene: TRBV27; j_gene: TRBJ1-1; len: 11; CDR3aa: ASSLVGRGKAF